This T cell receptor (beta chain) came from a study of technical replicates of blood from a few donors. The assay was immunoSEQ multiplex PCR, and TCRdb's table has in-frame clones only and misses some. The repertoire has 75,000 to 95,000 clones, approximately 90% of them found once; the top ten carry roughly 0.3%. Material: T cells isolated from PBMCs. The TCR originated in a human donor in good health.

This chain's CDR3 is CASSEALPAGSGGEFRNEQFF. DNA for the CDR3: TGTGCCAGCAGTGAAGCGCTTCCGGCCGGTAGCGGGGGGGAATTTAGGAATGAGCAGTTCTTC. The genes are TRBV6-1 and TRBJ2-1, with TRBD2 identical over 11 bases. V trimming: 0 bases; J trimming: 7 bases; junction bases outside the gene matches: 20. The CDR3 contains 21 residues. Germline loops: CDR1 MNHNS, CDR2 SASEGT.